Sequencing of this T cell receptor (beta chain) was carried out in a study of CD8 T cells in Susac syndrome (dated by TCRdb to the late 2010s). With respect to the entire study: Of the Susac syndrome patients who were sequenced, eight were in clinical remission while roughly 6 had clinically active disease. Susac syndrome patients were therapy-naive, on corticosteroids (some also receiving IVIg), or on IVIg alone at blood withdrawal. Repertoire sequencing was used to test whether CD8+ T cell activation and differentiation in Susac syndrome was antigen driven.

This clonotype was counted a single time. Its cognate antigen has yet to be identified. Base qualities are not at hand, and no much larger clone is one base apart. One read yields weak evidence. RNA was extracted using the RNeasy kit, and about 0.45 to 1 microgram was reverse transcribed with random hexamers. The immunoSEQ multiplex PCR assay, covering 54 Vbeta and 13 Jbeta segments, was used to amplify TCR beta CDR3 regions. Bias from PCR amplification was corrected by using a synthetic template baseline for primer optimization and for computational correction. Per the source publication's procedure: Reads were annotated to V, D and J genes per IMGT and analyzed with immunoSEQ Analyzer, keeping only productive sequences. Clonality was calculated as one minus the Shannon entropy normalized by log2 of the number of productive unique sequences. For each patient and control, public and private clones were evaluated within the 100 most prevalent clones. Susac-specific clones were defined as absent from healthy and MS cohorts, around 1,000 published viral clones and other ImmuneACCESS disease sequences. TCRdb took the public reads, trimmed them with fastp at Q25, ran MiXCR for clone calling and kept in-frame beta chains. Rows with a matching CDR3 protein are joined into one entry that keeps the most common DNA and genes. TCRdb, not the original authors, processed these V and J calls. The table for this sample lists around 150,000 distinct CDR3 sequences; around 95% of them were counted only once. The leading ten clones occupy roughly 0.14% of the sample.

At the junction V is shortened by 6 bases and J by 1 base, with 16 bases in between. From the germline V gene, CDR1 is SNHLY and CDR2 is FYNNEI. The cysteine opens and the phenylalanine closes a CDR3 of 17 amino acids. CDR3 DNA only is kept here, 51 bases in frame from base 1. High-throughput TCR beta sequencing profiled peripheral blood CD8+ and CD4+ T cells from healthy donors, Susac syndrome patients and multiple sclerosis patients. The Susac syndrome patients fulfilled recently defined diagnostic criteria for either definite or probable disease. CD8+ TEMRA cells were enriched by FACS, while bulk CD8+ and CD4+ T cells were purified by magnetic negative isolation. Blood was drawn into EDTA tubes, processed within 24 hours, and PBMCs were isolated by density gradient centrifugation. PBMCs destined for TCR sequencing were cryopreserved in liquid nitrogen and later thawed in a 37 °C water bath. The sorted or isolated CD4+, CD8+ and CD8+ TEMRA cells reached a purity of at least 90%.

Beyond this particular receptor, the publication reports: The CD4+ T cell repertoire of patients with Susac syndrome showed no detectable clonal expansion. The number of individuals in the TCR sequencing and HLA analysis was acknowledged as relatively small.

Sequenced input: CD4+ T cells from PBMCs. This TCR was sampled from a human donor with Susac syndrome. The chain is assembled from TRBV2 and TRBJ2-6; no D gene call is confident. The CDR3: CASRTDTLRSGANVLTF. The DNA is TGTGCCAGCAGAACAGATACCCTGCGGTCTGGGGCCAACGTCCTGACTTTC.